Listed here are 26 T cell receptor beta chains from one sample, sequenced in a study of blood T cell repertoires in COVID-19. Libraries were prepared by immunoSEQ multiplex PCR; TCRdb keeps only in-frame clonotypes and omits some of them. Of approximately 220,000 clones in the sample, about 84% were seen once. The sequencing sample was made of peripheral blood. Every receptor here comes from a woman older than 75 with acute or convalescent COVID-19.

The genes are TRBV6-4 and TRBJ1-3; D not resolved. This CDR3 is built from 17 residues. From germline, CDR1 is MRHNA and CDR2 SNTAGT. The ends were cut back, 6 bases at V and 0 bases at J, with 18 bases in the middle. CDR3 amino acids: CASSPGEGPTSGNTIYF. The CDR3, as DNA: TGTGCCAGCAGCCCCGGGGAAGGGCCCACCTCTGGAAACACCATATATTTT.

The rearrangement links TRBV7-2 to TRBJ1-3; no clear D gene. The CDR3 runs to 16 residues. V was pared by 5 bases and J by 1 base, with 15 bases between. Germline CDR1 reads SGHTA; CDR2 reads FQGNSA. The CDR3 nucleotides read TGTGCCAGCAGCCCCCGGCCACCGGGGTCTGGAAACACCATATATTTT. Protein: CASSPRPPGSGNTIYF.

The count of this clone is one. The chain combines TRBV3-1 (or the pseudogene TRBV3-2) with TRBJ2-7; 8 bases map to TRBD1. Germline CDR1 and CDR2: LGHDT and YNNKEL (reference sequence). V was clipped by 4 bases and J by 4 bases; unmatched bases: 9. The CDR3 runs to 15 residues. The CDR3 spells CASSRVMTGVYEQYF. CDR3 in DNA: TGTGCCAGCAGCCGAGTGATGACAGGGGTATACGAGCAGTACTTC.

J is TRBJ2-3 and V is TRBV19, with TRBD1 identical over 7 bases. J lost 2 bases, V lost 6 bases, and 2 bases had no gene match. This CDR3 spans 13 amino acids. Germline V CDR1 and CDR2: LNHDA, SQIVND (reference sequence). The CDR3 sequence is CASSDRVTDTQYF. The CDR3 DNA is TGTGCCAGTAGCGACAGGGTCACAGATACGCAGTATTTT.

The J gene is TRBJ2-5, the V gene TRBV6-1, with 8 bases lining up with TRBD2. Trimming took 1 base from V and 5 from J; bases not matched to a gene: 12. Germline V gene data show CDR1 as MNHNS and CDR2 as SASEGT. This CDR3 has 17 amino acids. The CDR3 DNA follows: TGTGCCAGCAGTGAAGTGTTTGGAACTAGCGGCCGTGAGACCCAGTACTTC. Its protein is CASSEVFGTSGRETQYF.

The CDR3 is CASKSASGRSGEQYF. CDR3 in DNA: TGTGCCAGCAAGTCGGCTAGCGGGAGGTCGGGGGAGCAGTACTTC. The chain combines TRBV2 with TRBJ2-7, with 11 bases identical to TRBD2. The germline V gene encodes CDR1 SNHLY and CDR2 FYNNEI. V lost 7 bases, J lost 7 bases, and 12 bases stayed unmatched. This CDR3 is built from 15 residues.

The CDR3 DNA is TGTGCCAGCAGCGTAGTACGGGGGTACACTGAAGCTTTCTTT. It yields the protein CASSVVRGYTEAFF. The chain recombines TRBV9 with TRBJ1-1; TRBD1 is a possible D gene (5 bases). CDR1 is SGDLS, CDR2 YYNGEE, per germline. This CDR3 comprises 14 residues. The V gene lost 0 bases and the J gene lost 3 bases, with 9 bases spanning the gap.

This sequence joins TRBV5-1 and TRBJ2-7; D may be TRBD2 (5 bases). The ends were cut back, 2 bases at V and 4 bases at J, with 10 bases in the middle. CDR1 is SGHRS and CDR2 is YFSETQ in the germline V gene. This CDR3 comprises 13 residues. The CDR3 bases are TGCGCCAGCAGCTTCGGACTTGGGTACGAGCAGTACTTC. Protein: CASSFGLGYEQYF.

The genes are TRBV7-8 and TRBJ1-1, with TRBD1 as a possible D gene (5 bases). V was clipped by 3 bases and J by 2 bases, with 13 bases between them. CDR1 is SGHVS, CDR2 FQNEAQ, per germline. This CDR3 contains 15 residues. CDR3 sequence: CASSFMITGNTEAFF. CDR3 coding DNA: TGTGCCAGCAGCTTTATGATCACAGGCAACACTGAAGCTTTCTTT.

The chain couples TRBV5-1 to TRBJ2-1, with TRBD1 matching over 12 bases. J gave up 7 bases and V 4 bases, and 9 bases lay outside the gene matches. The germline CDR1 and CDR2 sequences are SGHRS and YFSETQ. This CDR3 is 16 amino acids long. CDR3 sequence: CASSEPGQGAGNEQFF. CDR3 coding DNA: TGCGCCAGCAGCGAGCCGGGACAGGGGGCGGGTAATGAGCAGTTCTTC. Filled out from reference TRBV5-1 and TRBJ2-1, the complete variable domain reads KAGVTQTPRYLIKTRGQQVTLSCSPISGHRSVSWYQQTPGQGLQFLFEYFSETQRNKGNFPGRFSGRQFSNSRSEMNVSTLELGDSALYLCASSEPGQGAGNEQFFGPGTRLTVL.

The CDR3 sequence: CASSFTGIFSYEQYF. CDR3 coding DNA: TGTGCCAGCAGCTTCACAGGGATCTTTTCCTACGAGCAGTACTTC. The chain recombines TRBV7-9 with TRBJ2-7, with D perhaps TRBD1 (6 bases). V lost 3 bases to trimming and J lost 1 base, with 13 bases between them. The CDR3 contains 15 residues. Germline V gives CDR1 SEHNR, CDR2 FQNEAQ (reference sequence).

As concerns this clone: In the same sample, other DNA sequences code for this CDR3. This rearrangement joins TRBV5-1 to TRBJ1-6; 7 bases are a match to TRBD1. The CDR3 sequence is 15 residues long. V was pared by 0 bases and J by 7 bases, with 4 bases of the junction left unmatched. The germline gives CDR1 SGHRS, CDR2 YFSETQ. CDR3 nucleotide sequence: TGCGCCAGCAGCTTGGGACAGGGTCGCAATTCACCCCTCCACTTT. This translates into CASSLGQGRNSPLHF. The full variable domain, completed using reference TRBV5-1 and TRBJ1-6, is KAGVTQTPRYLIKTRGQQVTLSCSPISGHRSVSWYQQTPGQGLQFLFEYFSETQRNKGNFPGRFSGRQFSNSRSEMNVSTLELGDSALYLCASSLGQGRNSPLHFGNGTRLTVT.

The V gene is TRBV5-6, the J gene TRBJ2-7; D not certain. CDR3 length: 12 amino acids. Germline lookup yields CDR1 SGHDT and CDR2 YYEEEE. Trimming took 4 bases from V and 11 from J, leaving 16 bases between them. CDR3 region: CASSRLSEVEYF. The CDR3 DNA follows: TGTGCCAGCAGCCGACTGAGCGAAGTGGAGTACTTC.

The CDR3 protein is CSVIPGQSLAKNIQYF. For the CDR3, the DNA is TGCAGCGTTATCCCGGGACAGAGTCTAGCCAAAAACATTCAGTACTTC. The chain joins TRBV29-1 to TRBJ2-4; 7 bases align to TRBD1. CDR1 SQVTM and CDR2 ANQGSEA come from the germline V gene. J lost 0 bases, V lost 5 bases, and 10 bases had no gene match. The length of the CDR3 is 16 residues. Full variable domain (missing parts from reference TRBV29-1 and TRBJ2-4): SAVISQKPSRDICQRGTSLTIQCQVDSQVTMMFWYRQQPGQSLTLIATANQGSEATYESGFVIDKFPISRPNLTFSTLTVSNMSPEDSSIYLCSVIPGQSLAKNIQYFGAGTRLSVL.

J is TRBJ2-3 and V is TRBV30, with 8 nucleotides matching TRBD2. Germline CDR1 reads GTSNPN; CDR2 reads SVGIG (reference sequence). The CDR3 has 16 amino acids. The ends lost 3 bases at V and 4 bases at J; junction bases unmatched: 12. As DNA, the CDR3 is TGTGCCTGGAGACATCGGACTAGCCGTTTTTCAGATACGCAGTATTTT. Protein sequence: CAWRHRTSRFSDTQYF.

V usage is TRBV5-4 and J usage is TRBJ2-1; D remains ambiguous. V was shortened by 2 bases and J by 0 bases, with 6 bases between the two germline ends. The CDR3 contains 14 residues. The V gene's germline CDR1 is SGHNT and CDR2 YYREEE (reference sequence). The CDR3 sequence is CASSLVYSYNEQFF. CDR3 bases: TGTGCCAGCAGCTTAGTCTACTCCTACAATGAGCAGTTCTTC. The full variable domain, with the rest looked up from reference TRBV5-4 and TRBJ2-1, is ETGVTQSPTHLIKTRGQQVTLRCSSQSGHNTVSWYQQALGQGPQFIFQYYREEENGRGNFPPRFSGLQFPNYSSELNVNALELDDSALYLCASSLVYSYNEQFFGPGTRLTVL.

The chain links TRBV28 to TRBJ1-3; no firm D call. This CDR3 has 14 amino acids. Germline loops: CDR1 MDHEN, CDR2 SYDVKM. Trimming took 2 bases from V and 4 from J, leaving 9 bases between them. The CDR3: CASSLPQRGNTIYF. DNA for the CDR3: TGTGCCAGCAGTTTACCGCAGAGGGGAAACACCATATATTTT.

This chain connects TRBV7-2 to TRBJ1-5, with 8 bases aligning to TRBD1. The CDR3 has 16 residues. The J segment lost 2 bases and the V segment lost 5 bases, leaving 8 bases of the junction unmatched. In germline, CDR1 is SGHTA, CDR2 FQGNSA. The CDR3 DNA reads TGTGCCAGCAGCACGTCCAGGGGGCAGGGCAATCAGCCCCAGCATTTT. Protein sequence: CASSTSRGQGNQPQHF. The entire variable domain, with the rest obtained from reference TRBV7-2 and TRBJ1-5, is as follows: GAGVSQSPSNKVTEKGKDVELRCDPISGHTALYWYRQSLGQGLEFLIYFQGNSAPDKSGLPSDRFSAERTGGSVSTLTIQRTQQEDSAVYLCASSTSRGQGNQPQHFGDGTRLSIL.

This clone was observed a single time. The V call is TRBV6-6, the J call TRBJ2-3; D not certain. The CDR3 sequence is 12 residues long. From germline, CDR1 is MNHNY and CDR2 SVGAGI (reference sequence). Trimming cost V 4 bases and J 2 bases, with 4 bases left between them. DNA of the CDR3: TGTGCCAGCAGTTTTTACACAGATACGCAGTATTTT. Translation: CASSFYTDTQYF.

Here the CDR3 DNA reads TGTGCCAGTCGAGAATCCAGGACAGGTGCGAAATACGAGCAGTACTTC. It codes for CASRESRTGAKYEQYF. The chain uses TRBV19 and TRBJ2-7, with 7 bases fitting TRBD1. Germline V lookup: CDR1 LNHDA, CDR2 SQIVND (reference sequence). The CDR3 length is 16 residues. V shed 8 bases and J 4 bases; nucleotides not matched to a gene: 17.

The CDR3 protein is CASSRRSLGQGGTGELFF. DNA of the CDR3: TGTGCCAGTAGTAGAAGATCGCTGGGACAGGGGGGCACCGGGGAGCTGTTTTTT. This sequence joins TRBV19 and TRBJ2-2; TRBD1 agrees at 11 bases. The CDR3 length is 18 residues. The trim removed 4 bases at V and 4 bases at J, leaving 11 bases unmatched. Germline assignment: CDR1 LNHDA and CDR2 SQIVND (reference sequence).

This sequence joins TRBV30 and TRBJ2-1, with TRBD2 identical over 7 bases. Germline CDR1 reads GTSNPN; CDR2 reads SVGIG (reference sequence). V shed 2 bases and J 1 base; nucleotides not matched to a gene: 2. This CDR3 contains 14 residues. CDR3 residues: CAWSLGGSYNEQFF. The CDR3 region has the DNA TGTGCCTGGAGTCTGGGGGGGTCCTACAATGAGCAGTTCTTC.

The V gene is TRBV19, the J gene TRBJ2-7; D gene ambiguous. The length of the CDR3 is 14 residues. Germline V gene sequence: CDR1 LNHDA, CDR2 SQIVND (reference sequence). V was clipped by 4 bases and J by 7 bases, with 17 bases between them. The chain's CDR3 is CASSTISTRPEQYF. CDR3 nucleotides: TGTGCCAGTAGTACAATCTCGACAAGGCCAGAGCAGTACTTC.

In its sample, this clone was seen once. This sequence joins TRBV3-1 (or the pseudogene TRBV3-2) and TRBJ1-2, with TRBD1 matching over 8 bases. Trimming removed 4 bases from V and 7 bases from J; junction bases left unmatched: 8. This CDR3 has 14 residues. The germline V gene encodes CDR1 LGHDT and CDR2 YNNKEL (reference sequence). The CDR3 bases are TGTGCCAGCAGCCTCGGACAGGGAAGTGCTGGCTACACCTTC. Protein product: CASSLGQGSAGYTF.

In DNA, the CDR3 is TGTGCCAGCAGTCCTTACCCAGGGGAAATGGAGACCCAGTACTTC. Protein product: CASSPYPGEMETQYF. The V gene is TRBV7-3, the J gene TRBJ2-5, with D possibly being TRBD1 (6 bases). Trimming removed 6 bases from V and 5 bases from J, with 19 bases in between. The CDR3 has 15 amino acids. Germline assignment: CDR1 SGHTA and CDR2 FQGTGA.

V gene TRBV6-6 combines with J gene TRBJ2-7; TRBD1 aligns across 8 bases. Unmatched junction bases numbered 5, after V lost 4 bases and J lost 6 bases. Germline CDR1 reads MNHNY; CDR2 reads SVGAGI (reference sequence). The CDR3 consists of 13 residues. Here the CDR3 DNA reads TGTGCCAGCAGTTCAGGGGGCCCGGGCGAGCAGTACTTC. It is translated as CASSSGGPGEQYF.